Listed here are 23 T cell receptor beta chains from one sample, sequenced in a study of blood T cell repertoires in COVID-19. The method was immunoSEQ multiplex PCR; TCRdb's version includes in-frame clones alone and lacks a portion of them. The data hold over 200,000 clones, with 80% to 85% observed a single time. The specimen sequenced was peripheral blood. The receptors originated from a human donor in a cohort sampled during active COVID-19.

The rearrangement joins TRBV5-1 to TRBJ1-4, with TRBD1 as a possible D gene (6 bases). Trimming left V 4 bases short and J 4 bases short, with 17 bases between. From germline, CDR1 is SGHRS and CDR2 YFSETQ. This CDR3 comprises 16 residues. CDR3 amino acids: CASSRGGPTLNEKLFF. CDR3 bases: TGCGCCAGCAGCAGGGGGGGCCCTACCCTTAATGAAAAACTGTTTTTT.

This clone is a singleton in its sample. The genes are TRBV4-2 and TRBJ1-1; D remains ambiguous. The germline gives CDR1 LGHNA, CDR2 YNFKEQ. With 1 base removed from V and 4 bases from J, the gap between germline ends came to 10 bases. This CDR3 has 14 residues. CDR3 protein: CASSQAREGTEAFF. CDR3 DNA: TGTGCCAGCAGCCAAGCGAGGGAGGGCACTGAAGCTTTCTTT.

CDR3 sequence (DNA): TGCGCCAGCAGCCAAGATAAGGCGGGACTGTACGAGCAGTACTTC. It encodes CASSQDKAGLYEQYF. The chain has TRBV4-3 and TRBJ2-7, with D possibly being TRBD2 (6 bases). This CDR3 spans 15 amino acids. Germline assignment: CDR1 LGHNA and CDR2 YSLEER. V lost 0 bases to trimming and J lost 4 bases, with 13 bases between them.

The chain joins TRBV6-5 to TRBJ1-4, with D possibly being TRBD1 (5 bases). Germline CDR1 MNHEY, CDR2 SVGAGI. The V gene lost 4 bases and the J gene lost 5 bases, with 14 bases spanning the gap. This CDR3 has 15 residues. The CDR3 reads CASSLGGRGNEKLFF. The CDR3 coding sequence is TGTGCCAGCAGTTTAGGTGGCCGGGGGAATGAAAAACTGTTTTTT.

The V and J genes are TRBV5-1 and TRBJ1-1, with unresolved D. There are 17 residues in the CDR3. The germline V gene has CDR1 SGHRS and CDR2 YFSETQ. Trimming pared 4 bases from V and 4 bases from J, leaving 23 bases between. CDR3 DNA: TGCGCCAGCAGCCCCAGCGCGTTTGGTCGTGCTCGCACTGAAGCTTTCTTT. Encoded protein: CASSPSAFGRARTEAFF.

In this sample, this clone turned up a few times. The V call is TRBV5-1, the J call TRBJ1-6; no clear D. Germline CDR1 is SGHRS and CDR2 is YFSETQ. V was shortened by 2 bases and J by 5 bases, with 8 bases between the two germline ends. The CDR3 sequence is 14 residues long. The CDR3 sequence is CASSFPEDNSPLHF. The CDR3 DNA follows: TGCGCCAGCAGCTTTCCGGAGGATAATTCACCCCTCCACTTT.

The chain couples TRBV12-2 to TRBJ1-1. TRBV12-2 is a pseudogene segment. CDR3 length equals 16 residues. The CDR3 region has the DNA TGTGCAAGTCGCTTCTCCGGGTGCCGAGGGCCCACTGAAGCTTTCTTT. Its protein is CASRFSGCRGPTEAFF.

The rearrangement uses TRBV19 and TRBJ1-1, with D perhaps TRBD1 (6 bases). CDR1 is LNHDA and CDR2 is SQIVND in the germline V gene (reference sequence). This CDR3 contains 16 residues. V lost 7 bases and J lost 3, with 21 bases in between. The CDR3 sequence: CASNYPFQGSDTEAFF. The CDR3 nucleotides are TGTGCCAGTAACTATCCCTTCCAGGGGTCCGACACTGAAGCTTTCTTT.

The J gene is TRBJ2-2, the V gene TRBV18, with 10 bases that match TRBD1. V was clipped by 3 bases and J by 0 bases; unmatched bases: 7. This CDR3 has 18 residues. CDR1 and CDR2 from the germline V gene are KGHSH and LQKENI. The DNA of the CDR3 is TGTGCCAGCTCACCTCGACAGGGGGCCTCCGCGAACACCGGGGAGCTGTTTTTT. Translated, it gives CASSPRQGASANTGELFF.

This clone was recorded once. The V call is TRBV19, the J call TRBJ1-2, with no clear D. The V end lost 1 base, the J end lost 0 bases, and 9 bases lay between the germline ends. The germline CDR1 and CDR2 sequences are LNHDA and SQIVND (reference sequence). This CDR3 contains 15 residues. CDR3 nucleotides: TGTGCCAGTAGTATAGTTGGCGGATCTAACTATGGCTACACCTTC. Amino acids: CASSIVGGSNYGYTF.

Regarding this clone: Other DNA sequences in this specimen translate into the identical CDR3. The V call is TRBV19, the J call TRBJ2-7, with 13 nucleotides matching TRBD2. Germline trimming cut 5 bases from V and 5 bases from J; bases unmatched to any gene: 3. CDR3 length equals 14 residues. CDR1 LNHDA and CDR2 SQIVND come from the germline V gene (reference sequence). Here the CDR3 reads CASSWTSGSHEQYF. As DNA, the CDR3 is TGTGCCAGTAGTTGGACTAGCGGGAGCCACGAGCAGTACTTC.

This chain links TRBV6-2 or TRBV6-3 with TRBJ1-1; D possibly corresponds to TRBD1 (5 bases). The CDR3 has 15 amino acids. The germline V gene has CDR1 MNHEY and CDR2 SVGEGT. The V end was cut by 2 bases, the J end by 0 bases, with 10 bases between. Written as DNA, the CDR3 is TGTGCCAGCAGTTACGCTAGGACACTGAACACTGAAGCTTTCTTT. Translating gives CASSYARTLNTEAFF.

The chain employs TRBV7-2 and TRBJ1-5; the D gene is possibly TRBD1 (5 bases). V lost 4 bases and J 3 bases, leaving 13 bases between the germline ends. CDR1 SGHTA and CDR2 FQGNSA come from the germline V gene. The CDR3 loop spans 15 amino acids. The CDR3 is CASSSITGFNQPQHF. DNA of the CDR3: TGTGCCAGCAGCTCAATAACAGGTTTCAATCAGCCCCAGCATTTT.

The DNA of the CDR3 is TGTGCCAGCAGTTACATACACAGGGAGGGCTATGGCTACACCTTC. This gives the protein CASSYIHREGYGYTF. This chain joins TRBV6-6 and TRBJ1-2; the D gene is possibly TRBD1 (6 bases). The CDR3 is 15 amino acids. The V end was cut by 2 bases, the J end by 4 bases, with 14 bases between. Germline lookup yields CDR1 MNHNY and CDR2 SVGAGI (reference sequence).

The V call is TRBV24-1, the J call TRBJ2-6; D uncertain. The germline V and J ends were trimmed by 1 base and 0 bases, with 6 bases remaining between them. Looked up from germline, CDR1 is KGHDR and CDR2 is SFDVKD. This CDR3 has 16 residues. This CDR3 is CATSDFTASGANVLTF. CDR3 coding DNA: TGTGCCACCAGTGATTTTACAGCCTCTGGGGCCAACGTCCTGACTTTC.

This clone was found a few times. V and J are TRBV27 and TRBJ2-3; tentatively, D is TRBD2 (6 bases). The CDR3 is made up of 14 amino acids. The V end was cut by 6 bases, the J end by 4 bases, with 14 bases between. The germline gives CDR1 MNHEY, CDR2 SMNVEV (reference sequence). CDR3 nucleotide sequence: TGTGCCAGCAGCCCGCCAGGCGGGGCAGATACGCAGTATTTT. Protein: CASSPPGGADTQYF.

The count of this clone is one. This chain uses TRBV6-6 with TRBJ1-6; D is perhaps TRBD1 (5 bases). The length of the CDR3 is 15 residues. The germline V and J ends were trimmed by 0 bases and 7 bases, with 10 bases remaining between them. Germline V gene data show CDR1 as MNHNY and CDR2 as SVGAGI (reference sequence). Here the CDR3 DNA reads TGTGCCAGCAGTTACTCCCCAGGGCTAAATTCACCCCTCCACTTT. Its protein is CASSYSPGLNSPLHF.

The rearrangement links TRBV9 to TRBJ1-1, with 9 bases matching TRBD1. The J segment lost 8 bases and the V segment lost 7 bases, leaving 6 bases of the junction unmatched. Germline values: CDR1 SGDLS, CDR2 YYNGEE. The CDR3 runs to 12 residues. For the CDR3, the DNA is TGTGCCAGCTCGAGGACAGGGGTGGAAGCTTTCTTT. Its translation is CASSRTGVEAFF.

V is TRBV4-3 and J is TRBJ2-2; tentative D call: TRBD1 (5 bases). CDR3 length equals 17 residues. The germline CDR1 and CDR2 sequences are LGHNA and YSLEER. Trimming removed 0 bases from V and 5 bases from J, with 16 bases in between. The CDR3 spells CASSQDLGAGLTGELFF. CDR3 in DNA: TGCGCCAGCAGCCAAGATCTAGGGGCAGGGTTAACCGGGGAGCTGTTTTTT.

The V call is TRBV3-1 (or the pseudogene TRBV3-2), the J call TRBJ2-7; D is uncertain. The CDR3 runs to 14 residues. Per germline, CDR1 LGHDT and CDR2 YNNKEL (reference sequence). V was pared by 1 base and J by 0 bases, with 7 bases between. CDR3: CASSQGHNSYEQYF. The CDR3 DNA follows: TGTGCCAGCAGCCAAGGACACAACTCCTACGAGCAGTACTTC.

This clone has just one count. This rearrangement joins TRBV30 to TRBJ1-5; 10 nucleotides line up with TRBD1. The germline V gene has CDR1 GTSNPN and CDR2 SVGIG (reference sequence). V trimming: 0 bases; J trimming: 6 bases; junction bases outside the gene matches: 14. The CDR3 contains 18 residues. This CDR3 reads CAWSVGDRGRVRGQPQHF. The CDR3 region has the DNA TGTGCCTGGAGTGTAGGGGACAGGGGAAGAGTGCGCGGTCAGCCCCAGCATTTT.

This chain connects TRBV30 to TRBJ2-7, with 11 bases that match TRBD2. The junction had 3 bases not matched to a gene; V was cut back by 0 bases and J by 2 bases. Germline loops: CDR1 GTSNPN, CDR2 SVGIG (reference sequence). The length of the CDR3 is 15 residues. CDR3 DNA: TGTGCCTGGAGTGTCCTAGCGGGAGGTACCTACGAGCAGTACTTC. Protein sequence: CAWSVLAGGTYEQYF.

V and J are TRBV13 and TRBJ2-7, with 7 bases identical to TRBD2. Unmatched junction bases numbered 8, after V lost 5 bases and J lost 1 base. Germline values: CDR1 PRHDT, CDR2 FYEKMQ (reference sequence). The CDR3 has 15 amino acids. This CDR3 reads CASSHREAFSYEQYF. The CDR3 DNA sequence: TGTGCCAGCAGCCACCGGGAGGCCTTTTCCTACGAGCAGTACTTC.